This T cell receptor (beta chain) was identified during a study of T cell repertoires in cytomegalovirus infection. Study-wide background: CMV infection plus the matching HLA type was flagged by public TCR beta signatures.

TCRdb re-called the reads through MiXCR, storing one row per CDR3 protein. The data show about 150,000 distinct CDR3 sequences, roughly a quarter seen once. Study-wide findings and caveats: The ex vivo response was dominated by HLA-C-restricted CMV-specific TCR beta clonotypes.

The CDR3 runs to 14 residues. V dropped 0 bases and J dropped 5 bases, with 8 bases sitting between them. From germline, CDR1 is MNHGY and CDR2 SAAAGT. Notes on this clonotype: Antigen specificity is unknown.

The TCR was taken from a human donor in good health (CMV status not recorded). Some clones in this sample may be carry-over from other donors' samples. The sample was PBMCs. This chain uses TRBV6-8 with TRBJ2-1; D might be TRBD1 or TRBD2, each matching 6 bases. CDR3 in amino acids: CASSYSGGHNEQFF. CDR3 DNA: TGTGCCAGCAGTTACTCAGGGGGGCACAATGAGCAGTTCTTC.